Below, 7 T cell receptor beta chains from the same sample are listed, as sequenced in a study of blood T cell repertoires in COVID-19. Produced via immunoSEQ multiplex PCR; TCRdb's table is partial and in-frame only. The sample consists of some 460,000 clones, approximately 86% of them appearing once. Sequenced input: PBMCs or T cells enriched from blood (not recorded which). The receptor source for this set is a woman under 30 who had recovered from COVID-19.

The rearrangement uses TRBV7-9 and TRBJ1-5; no reliable D call. This CDR3 contains 14 residues. V gave up 5 bases and J gave up 1 base, with 9 bases separating them. CDR1 SEHNR and CDR2 FQNEAQ come from the germline V gene (reference sequence). The CDR3 region is CASSREGSNQPQHF. CDR3 DNA: TGTGCCAGCAGCCGGGAGGGAAGCAATCAGCCCCAGCATTTT. The full variable domain, its missing parts supplied by reference TRBV7-9 and TRBJ1-5, is DTGVSQNPRHKITKRGQNVTFRCDPISEHNRLYWYRQTLGQGPEFLTYFQNEAQLEKSRLLSDRFSAERPKGSFSTLEIQRTEQGDSAMYLCASSREGSNQPQHFGDGTRLSIL.

The CDR3 DNA follows: TGTGCCAGCAGCTTCGGGGCGGGAAGCTCTCCCTACGAGCAGTACTTC. It is translated as CASSFGAGSSPYEQYF. The chain carries TRBV7-8 and TRBJ2-7; tentatively, D is TRBD2 (6 bases). The V and J ends lost 3 bases and 2 bases respectively, with 17 bases between them. CDR3 length: 16 amino acids. The germline gives CDR1 SGHVS, CDR2 FQNEAQ.

The chain recombines TRBV5-5 with TRBJ1-3, with 9 positions matching TRBD1. The CDR3 covers 16 residues. Germline trimming cut 4 bases from V and 3 bases from J; bases unmatched to any gene: 8. Germline CDR1 reads SGHKS; CDR2 reads YYEKEE (reference sequence). CDR3 residues: CASSRQGVVDGNTIYF. The CDR3 DNA reads TGTGCCAGCAGCCGACAGGGGGTAGTAGATGGAAACACCATATATTTT.

The chain joins TRBV2 to TRBJ1-5, with 8 bases fitting TRBD1. Germline CDR1 SNHLY, CDR2 FYNNEI. Trimming cost V 6 bases and J 6 bases; bases outside gene matches: 7. The CDR3 covers 14 residues. In nucleotides, the CDR3 is TGTGCCAGCAGGCCGGACAGGGACCGTCAGCCCCAGCATTTT. Its protein product is CASRPDRDRQPQHF. The full variable domain, with the rest looked up from reference TRBV2 and TRBJ1-5, is EPEVTQTPSHQVTQMGQEVILRCVPISNHLYFYWYRQILGQKVEFLVSFYNNEISEKSEIFDDQFSVERPDGSNFTLKIRSTKLEDSAMYFCASRPDRDRQPQHFGDGTRLSIL.

The V call is TRBV5-1, the J call TRBJ2-7; 8 bases fit TRBD1. The CDR3 is made up of 17 amino acids. The germline V gene encodes CDR1 SGHRS and CDR2 YFSETQ. V shed 0 bases and J 6 bases; nucleotides not matched to a gene: 14. This CDR3 is CASSLDARRDRGGEQYF. For the CDR3, the DNA is TGCGCCAGCAGCTTGGACGCCCGACGTGACAGGGGAGGCGAGCAGTACTTC.

The V gene is TRBV2, the J gene TRBJ2-1, with 9 bases fitting TRBD1. V shed 5 bases, J shed 8 bases, and the junction held 4 bases outside the gene matches. From germline, CDR1 is SNHLY and CDR2 FYNNEI. This CDR3 contains 13 residues. Here the CDR3 DNA reads TGTGCCAGCAGTATACAGGGGGCCGATGAGCAGTTCTTC. It encodes CASSIQGADEQFF.

The J gene is TRBJ2-7, the V gene TRBV5-6; 7 nucleotides line up with TRBD1. J was trimmed by 3 bases and V by 3 bases; bases with no gene match: 12. Germline V gene data show CDR1 as SGHDT and CDR2 as YYEEEE. The CDR3 is 16 residues long. The CDR3 sequence: CASSSALDRESYEQYF. The DNA of the CDR3 is TGTGCCAGCAGCTCTGCCCTTGACAGGGAGAGCTACGAGCAGTACTTC. The variable domain in full, completed from reference TRBV5-6 and TRBJ2-7, reads DAGVTQSPTHLIKTRGQQVTLRCSPKSGHDTVSWYQQALGQGPQFIFQYYEEEERQRGNFPDRFSGHQFPNYSSELNVNALLLGDSALYLCASSSALDRESYEQYFGPGTRLTVT.